Listed below are T cell receptor beta chains from one sample, sequenced in a study of blood T cell repertoires in COVID-19. Sequencing was performed with immunoSEQ multiplex PCR; in TCRdb, only in-frame clones are kept and a portion is missing. Of around 300,000 clones listed, 88% were seen once; the top ten hold less than 3%. The sequenced sample was PBMCs or T cells enriched from blood (not recorded which). The receptor source for this set is a woman aged 50 to 60 who had recovered from COVID-19. Each CDR3 is given with its conserved first and last residue. Fields, in order: V gene, clone size, J gene, CDR3 length, D gene, CDR3 DNA, CDR3 protein. The D gene is left open where the match is weak. Clone size is stated in some rows and not others, as once, few, many or a class when expanded.

TRBV28	NA	TRBJ1-6	15	NA	TGTGCCAGCAACCCTGACACCTCCTATAATTCACCCCTCCACTTT	CASNPDTSYNSPLHF
TRBV30	NA	TRBJ1-2	13	NA	TGTGCCTGGAGTGTTACAGGAGACTATGGCTACACCTTC	CAWSVTGDYGYTF
TRBV5-4	once	TRBJ2-3	18	TRBD2	TGTGCCAGCAGCTTGGATTTGGGGCGGGAGGGCCTGGGAGATACGCAGTATTTT	CASSLDLGREGLGDTQYF
TRBV28	NA	TRBJ1-1	14	NA	TGTGCCAGCAGTTTACGTCCAGGGGTCACTGAAGCTTTCTTT	CASSLRPGVTEAFF
TRBV27	NA	TRBJ1-4	15	NA	TGTGCCAGCAGAAAACTGTATGCAACTAATGAAAAACTGTTTTTT	CASRKLYATNEKLFF
TRBV19	NA	TRBJ2-7	15	TRBD2	TGTGCCAGTAGTACAACTCTAACGGGAGGGTACGAGCAGTACTTC	CASSTTLTGGYEQYF
TRBV11-3	NA	TRBJ2-1	19	TRBD2	TGTGCCAGCAGCTTAGATTCTAGCGGGAGGCTACGCTCCTACAATGAGCAGTTCTTC	CASSLDSSGRLRSYNEQFF
TRBV7-9	NA	TRBJ1-4	16	NA	TGTGCCAGCAGCTTATCCCCCGGGACATTGGGTGAAAAACTGTTTTTT	CASSLSPGTLGEKLFF
TRBV6-5	NA	TRBJ2-5	14	TRBD1	TGTGCCAGCAGTTACGGGGACAGGGGAGAGACCCAGTACTTC	CASSYGDRGETQYF
TRBV28	once	TRBJ1-2	14	TRBD1	TGTGCCAGCAGTTCCTATACAGGGGGTTTGGGCTACACCTTC	CASSSYTGGLGYTF
TRBV10-3	once	TRBJ1-3	13	TRBD1	TGTGCCATCAGCGGGACAGTTGGAAACACCATATATTTT	CAISGTVGNTIYF
TRBV28	NA	TRBJ1-1	15	TRBD1	TGTGCCAGCAGTACTCTGAGAAGACAGGGACCTGAAGCTTTCTTT	CASSTLRRQGPEAFF
TRBV19	NA	TRBJ2-7	16	TRBD1	TGTGCCAGTAGTGAGAACCCGGGACAGGGCAAGAACGAGCAGTACTTC	CASSENPGQGKNEQYF
TRBV6-6	NA	TRBJ2-5	19	TRBD2	TGTGCCAGCGGTCCATTTTATACTAGCGGGAGGAGAAGTCAAGAGACCCAGTACTTC	CASGPFYTSGRRSQETQYF
TRBV5-8	few	TRBJ2-1	15	TRBD1	TGTGCCAGCAGCACCCGGGACAGGGGGCACCTGGAGCAGTTCTTC	CASSTRDRGHLEQFF
TRBV7-9	once	TRBJ2-1	15	TRBD2	TGTGCCAGCAGCTTCTCTAGCGGGAGAATCTATGAGCAGTTCTTC	CASSFSSGRIYEQFF